This T cell receptor beta chain was identified in a study of technical replicates of blood from a few donors (dated by TCRdb to 2016 to 2017). This clone was recorded only once. Its antigen target is currently unknown. No much larger clone exists at a distance of one base, and base qualities are not known. The method behind the library was the immunoSEQ multiplex PCR assay. TCRdb took over this immuneACCESS table, retaining in-frame rearrangements with V and J assigned. Such tables are incomplete; in checked studies, under half of the missing clones stem from an unresolved V gene, and the remainder is unexplained. Recorded for this sample are about 15,000 clones; approximately 88% of them occurred a single time. Jointly, the top ten make up about 11% of the sample. The sequence came from a human donor in good health. The specimen was PBMCs.

At the DNA level, the sequence is TGTGCCAGCAGCTTAGATTTCGGACAGGGGGCTTACGAGCAGTACTTC. This gives the protein CASSLDFGQGAYEQYF. The chain joins TRBV11-2 to TRBJ2-7; TRBD1 matches 11 bases in the middle. V is cut back by 0 bases and J by 4 bases, with 5 bases in the junction unmatched. Its CDR3 holds 16 amino acids, cysteine through phenylalanine. CDR3 DNA only is kept here, 48 bases in frame from base 1. CDR1 SGHAT and CDR2 FQNNGV were looked up in the germline V gene. With the portions outside the CDR3 filled from the reference TRBV11-2 and TRBJ2-7 genes, the complete variable region becomes EAGVAQSPRYKIIEKRQSVAFWCNPISGHATLYWYQQILGQGPKLLIQFQNNGVVDDSQLPKDRFSAERLKGVDSTLKIQPAKLEDSAVYLCASSLDFGQGAYEQYFGPGTRLTVT.